These 27 T cell receptor beta chains were all obtained from the same sample, sequenced in a study of OX40 agonist ivuxolimab in advanced cancers. The method behind the library was the immunoSEQ multiplex PCR assay. TCRdb took over this immuneACCESS table, retaining in-frame rearrangements with V and J assigned. Such tables are incomplete; in checked studies, under half of the missing clones stem from an unresolved V gene, and the remainder is unexplained. Within this sample are 25,000 to 30,000 clones, with roughly nine tenths of them counted one time only. Over 8.5% of the sample comes from the top ten. The sequencing used CD4+ or CD8+ T cells sorted from blood, collected in a trial of the OX40 agonist ivuxolimab. These TCRs come from an adult with an advanced solid tumor such as melanoma, head and neck, liver or kidney cancer.

The sample holds one count of this clone. The chain has TRBV4-1 and TRBJ2-7, with TRBD2 matching over 10 bases. The CDR3 has 17 amino acids. Germline assignment: CDR1 MGHRA and CDR2 YSYEKL. The J segment lost 2 bases and the V segment lost 0 bases, leaving 7 bases of the junction unmatched. The CDR3, as DNA: TGCGCCAGCAGCCAAGACGGAGAGCGGGAGGGCCCCTACGAGCAGTACTTC. Residues: CASSQDGEREGPYEQYF.

The rearrangement joins TRBV7-9 to TRBJ2-3; 10 nucleotides line up with TRBD2. The CDR3 length is 16 residues. V lost 3 bases to trimming and J lost 1 base; unmatched junction nucleotides: 4. Germline V gene data show CDR1 as SEHNR and CDR2 as FQNEAQ (reference sequence). The DNA of the CDR3 is TGTGCCAGCAGCTTTGGACTAGCGGAGCGCACAGATACGCAGTATTTT. Translated: CASSFGLAERTDTQYF.

The chain links TRBV2 to TRBJ2-7; a possible D gene is TRBD1 (5 bases). The length of the CDR3 is 13 residues. With 6 bases removed from V and 6 bases from J, the gap between germline ends came to 15 bases. From germline, CDR1 is SNHLY and CDR2 FYNNEI. CDR3 sequence reads: CASSAPQGTEQYF. CDR3 nucleotides: TGTGCCAGCAGCGCACCCCAGGGTACCGAGCAGTACTTC.

This chain links TRBV15 with TRBJ2-4, with D uncertain. Germline-derived CDR1 and CDR2 are LNHNV and YYDKDF (reference sequence). The CDR3 is made up of 16 amino acids. V lost 1 base, J lost 0 bases, and 10 bases lay in between. This chain's CDR3 is CATSRVGQEAKNIQYF. In nucleotides, the CDR3 is TGTGCCACCAGCAGAGTAGGGCAGGAAGCCAAAAACATTCAGTACTTC.

V usage is TRBV27 and J usage is TRBJ2-7; unclear D gene. This CDR3 contains 16 residues. Germline CDR1 MNHEY, CDR2 SMNVEV (reference sequence). Trimming took 0 bases from V and 0 from J, leaving 12 bases between them. The CDR3 protein is CASSLSPGSSSYEQYF. CDR3 DNA sequence: TGTGCCAGCAGTTTATCCCCTGGGTCTAGCTCCTACGAGCAGTACTTC.

V is TRBV9 and J is TRBJ2-3, with D possibly matching TRBD2 (5 bases). The CDR3 has 14 residues. Germline CDR1 reads SGDLS; CDR2 reads YYNGEE. V shed 3 bases and J shed 4 bases, with 12 bases lying between them. In DNA form, the CDR3 reads TGTGCCAGCAGCGGATTGCGGGCCTCAGATACGCAGTATTTT. Residues: CASSGLRASDTQYF.

The V gene is TRBV27, the J gene TRBJ1-5, with 10 bases matching TRBD1. Per germline, CDR1 MNHEY and CDR2 SMNVEV (reference sequence). The V gene end was trimmed by 4 bases and the J gene end by 4 bases; junction bases not matched to a gene: 1. This CDR3 region has 14 residues. DNA of the CDR3: TGTGCCAGCAGTTGGGGACAGGGGAATCAGCCCCAGCATTTT. Its translation: CASSWGQGNQPQHF.

This clone has only one observation. The chain is built from TRBV7-9 and TRBJ1-1; perhaps TRBD1 as D (6 bases). The germline V and J ends were trimmed by 1 base and 3 bases, with 15 bases remaining between them. Germline CDR1 reads SEHNR; CDR2 reads FQNEAQ (reference sequence). The CDR3 spans 16 residues. The CDR3 here is CASSLDRALVDTEAFF. Written as DNA, the CDR3 is TGTGCCAGCAGCTTAGACAGGGCCCTTGTCGACACTGAAGCTTTCTTT.

The gene calls are TRBV5-6 and TRBJ2-7, with 12 nucleotides matching TRBD2. CDR1 and CDR2 from the germline V gene are SGHDT and YYEEEE. The CDR3 is 14 amino acids. V lost 3 bases, J lost 4 bases, and 2 bases stayed unmatched. The CDR3: CASSYGTSGYEQYF. The CDR3 DNA reads TGTGCCAGCAGCTACGGGACTAGCGGGTACGAGCAGTACTTC.

The chain uses TRBV19 and TRBJ1-2; 7 nucleotides align to TRBD1. The CDR3 spans 15 residues. Germline trimming cut 5 bases from V and 4 bases from J; bases unmatched to any gene: 10. CDR1 and CDR2 from the germline V gene are LNHDA and SQIVND (reference sequence). The CDR3 sequence: CASSPEDREFYGYTF. The CDR3, as DNA: TGTGCCAGTAGTCCCGAAGACAGGGAGTTCTATGGCTACACCTTC.

This clone was seen a few times. The rearrangement joins TRBV29-1 to TRBJ2-1; 12 bases fit TRBD1. The CDR3 is 15 residues long. The germline gives CDR1 SQVTM, CDR2 ANQGSEA. CDR3 in amino acids: CRLFRRDRGLGEQFF. Here the CDR3 DNA reads TGCAGATTATTTCGTAGGGACAGGGGGCTCGGTGAGCAGTTCTTC.

The rearrangement links TRBV19 to TRBJ2-7, with 7 bases that match TRBD1. The length of the CDR3 is 15 residues. CDR1 is LNHDA and CDR2 is SQIVND in the germline V gene (reference sequence). V lost 7 bases, J lost 2 bases, and 11 bases stayed unmatched. CDR3 in amino acids: CASISWGQSTYEQYF. The DNA for the CDR3 is TGTGCCAGTATCTCGTGGGGACAGAGCACCTACGAGCAGTACTTC.

The chain combines TRBV7-8 with TRBJ2-4; possibly TRBD1 or TRBD2 for D (5 bases each). Between the trimmed V and J ends, which lost 1 base and 6 bases, there was a span of 13 bases. Looked up from germline, CDR1 is SGHVS and CDR2 is FQNEAQ. CDR3 length: 15 amino acids. CDR3 DNA: TGTGCCAGCAGCTTAGACCCCGGGACCCTAAACATTCAGTACTTC. Translating it yields CASSLDPGTLNIQYF.

J is TRBJ2-7 and V is TRBV7-2; TRBD2 matches 13 bases. V trimming: 3 bases; J trimming: 6 bases; junction bases outside the gene matches: 5. The CDR3 has 15 amino acids. Germline CDR1 and CDR2: SGHTA and FQGNSA. Here the CDR3 DNA reads TGTGCCAGCAGCTTGACTAGCGGGAGGATGGGCGAGCAGTACTTC. Its translation: CASSLTSGRMGEQYF.

The rearrangement joins TRBV9 to TRBJ2-7; 12 nucleotides agree with TRBD1. The germline V gene has CDR1 SGDLS and CDR2 YYNGEE. The CDR3 is 16 residues long. V lost 0 bases to trimming and J lost 4 bases; unmatched junction nucleotides: 5. In DNA form, the CDR3 reads TGTGCCAGCAGCGTAGAGGGACAGGGGGCCGGTTACGAGCAGTACTTC. This encodes CASSVEGQGAGYEQYF.

The V call is TRBV7-6, the J call TRBJ2-2; D might be TRBD1 (5 bases). Germline assignment: CDR1 SGHVS and CDR2 FNYEAQ. V was pared by 0 bases and J by 0 bases, with 5 bases between. This CDR3 spans 15 amino acids. CDR3 DNA: TGTGCCAGCAGCTTAGCGACAGCGAACACCGGGGAGCTGTTTTTT. This gives the protein CASSLATANTGELFF. Combining the CDR3 with reference TRBV7-6 and TRBJ2-2 gives the whole variable domain GAGVSQSPRYKVTKRGQDVALRCDPISGHVSLYWYRQALGQGPEFLTYFNYEAQQDKSGLPNDRFSAERPEGSISTLTIQRTEQRDSAMYRCASSLATANTGELFFGEGSRLTVL.

This clone has only one observation. V usage is TRBV5-5 and J usage is TRBJ1-5; 8 bases are a match to TRBD1. Losses at the gene ends were 4 bases for V and 6 bases for J; bases not matched to a gene: 6. In germline, CDR1 is SGHKS, CDR2 YYEKEE (reference sequence). This CDR3 contains 14 residues. CDR3 sequence: CASSQDRDFQPQHF. In nucleotides, the CDR3 is TGTGCCAGCAGCCAGGACAGGGATTTTCAGCCCCAGCATTTT.

The rearrangement uses TRBV21-1 and TRBJ1-1; the table's D call TRBD1 went unverified against the DNA. TRBV21-1 is labeled a pseudogene. CDR3 length: 13 residues. This chain's CDR3 is CASRASKDTEAFF. CDR3 nucleotides: TGTGCCAGCAGGGCTTCCAAAGACACTGAAGCTTTCTTT.

The gene calls are TRBV2 and TRBJ1-6; D call uncertain. Trimming stripped 6 bases from V and 10 bases from J, with 10 bases between. The CDR3 is made up of 12 amino acids. Germline-derived CDR1 and CDR2 are SNHLY and FYNNEI. The CDR3 loop is CASSTHRSPLHF. The CDR3 DNA reads TGTGCCAGCAGCACACATCGATCACCCCTCCACTTT.

This clone has just one count. The gene calls are TRBV6-5 and TRBJ2-7; D not resolved. CDR1 is MNHEY, CDR2 SVGAGI, per germline. Trimming pared 5 bases from V and 2 bases from J, leaving 13 bases between. The CDR3 runs 14 residues. CDR3 in DNA: TGTGCCAGCAGTCCCGGACCCAGCCCCTACGAGCAGTACTTC. Translated: CASSPGPSPYEQYF.

The chain recombines TRBV9 with TRBJ2-5; TRBD1 or TRBD2 may be the D gene (6 bases each). Germline CDR1 is SGDLS and CDR2 is YYNGEE. V was trimmed by 3 bases and J by 5 bases, leaving 20 bases between them. The CDR3 totals 16 residues. The DNA for the CDR3 is TGTGCCAGCAGCGACTTGGCCAGCGGAGGGGGGGAGACCCAGTACTTC. This encodes CASSDLASGGGETQYF.

V usage is TRBV19 and J usage is TRBJ1-2; a weak D match, TRBD1 (5 bases). Trimming took 5 bases from V and 4 from J, leaving 17 bases between them. The germline gives CDR1 LNHDA, CDR2 SQIVND (reference sequence). The CDR3 is made up of 15 amino acids. Here the CDR3 reads CASSEDGGGPYGYTF. DNA for the CDR3: TGTGCCAGTAGTGAAGATGGGGGAGGACCCTATGGCTACACCTTC.

The chain couples TRBV4-2 to TRBJ2-7; 7 bases fit TRBD2. Germline-derived CDR1 and CDR2 are LGHNA and YNFKEQ. V trimming: 0 bases; J trimming: 5 bases; junction bases outside the gene matches: 10. This CDR3 spans 16 amino acids. The CDR3 DNA sequence: TGTGCCAGCAGCCAAGATGTAATTAGCGGGTCCAACGAGCAGTACTTC. Its protein product is CASSQDVISGSNEQYF.

This chain joins TRBV12-5 and TRBJ1-2; 9 bases align to TRBD1. Trimming cost V 6 bases and J 8 bases; bases outside gene matches: 22. Per the germline V gene, CDR1 is LGHNT and CDR2 is FRNRAP. This CDR3 has 18 residues. The CDR3 spells CASGSVIKPGQGVGGYTF. CDR3 coding DNA: TGTGCTAGTGGCTCCGTTATAAAACCGGGACAGGGAGTGGGCGGCTACACCTTC.

The genes are TRBV28 and TRBJ2-1, with TRBD2 as a possible D gene (6 bases). The CDR3 totals 14 residues. In germline, CDR1 is MDHEN, CDR2 SYDVKM. Trimming removed 5 bases from V and 5 bases from J, with 13 bases in between. CDR3 DNA: TGTGCCAGCAGTGGGCAGGGACTGGACAATGAGCAGTTCTTC. Amino acids: CASSGQGLDNEQFF.

This sequence joins TRBV6-1 and TRBJ2-7, with D perhaps assigned TRBD1 or TRBD2 (5 bases each). Looked up from germline, CDR1 is MNHNS and CDR2 is SASEGT. This CDR3 region has 15 residues. V lost 7 bases and J 2 bases, leaving 18 bases between the germline ends. In nucleotides, the CDR3 is TGTGCCAGCACTATCGGGACGGCTCCGGCCTACGAGCAGTACTTC. As protein: CASTIGTAPAYEQYF.

The J gene is TRBJ2-7, the V gene TRBV28; D unresolved. The germline V gene has CDR1 MDHEN and CDR2 SYDVKM. The CDR3 loop spans 13 amino acids. Deletions cut 5 bases from V and 6 bases from J, with 14 bases between. CDR3 amino acids: CASSTQLPLEQYF. The CDR3 DNA is TGTGCCAGCAGTACCCAACTCCCCCTCGAGCAGTACTTC.